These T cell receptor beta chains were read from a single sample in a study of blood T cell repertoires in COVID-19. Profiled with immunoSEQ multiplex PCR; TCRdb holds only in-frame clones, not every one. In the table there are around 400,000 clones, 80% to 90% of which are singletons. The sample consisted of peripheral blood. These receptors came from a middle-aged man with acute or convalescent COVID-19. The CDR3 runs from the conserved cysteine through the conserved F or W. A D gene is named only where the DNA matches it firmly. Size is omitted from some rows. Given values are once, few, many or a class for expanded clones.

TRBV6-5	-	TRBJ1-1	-	CASSRGVRSTEAFF	TGTGCCAGCAGTCGGGGGGTCCGGAGCACTGAAGCTTTCTTT
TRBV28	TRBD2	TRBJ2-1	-	CASSSPLAGVSLNNEQFF	TGTGCCAGCAGTTCCCCACTAGCGGGAGTTTCCCTGAACAATGAGCAGTTCTTC
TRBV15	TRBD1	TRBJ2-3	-	CATSPYAATGETAQYF	TGTGCCACCAGCCCATACGCGGCGACAGGGGAAACGGCGCAGTATTTT
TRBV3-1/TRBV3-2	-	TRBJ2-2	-	CASSPPTGLNTGELFF	TGTGCCAGCAGCCCTCCCACAGGGCTGAACACCGGGGAGCTGTTTTTT
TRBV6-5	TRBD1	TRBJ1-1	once	CASRREGAFTEAFF	TGTGCCAGCCGACGAGAGGGGGCGTTTACTGAAGCTTTCTTT
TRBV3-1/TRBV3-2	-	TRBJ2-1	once	CASSQDIRGSNEQFF	TGTGCCAGCAGCCAAGATATCAGGGGTAGCAATGAGCAGTTCTTC
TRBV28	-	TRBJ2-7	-	CASSFTVSYEQYF	TGTGCCAGCAGTTTTACAGTCTCCTACGAGCAGTACTTC
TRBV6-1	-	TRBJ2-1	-	CASSVRIPGLSYNEQFF	TGTGCCAGCAGTGTTAGAATTCCGGGACTTTCTTACAATGAGCAGTTCTTC
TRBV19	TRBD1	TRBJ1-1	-	CASSIEPGGFNTEAFF	TGTGCCAGTAGTATAGAGCCAGGGGGCTTCAACACTGAAGCTTTCTTT
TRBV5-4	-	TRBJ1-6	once	CASSLVGGRNSPLHF	TGTGCCAGCAGCTTGGTCGGGGGTCGGAATTCACCCCTCCACTTT
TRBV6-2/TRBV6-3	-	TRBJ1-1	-	CASSSLLGGRGNTEAFF	TGTGCCAGCAGTTCCCTCCTGGGGGGAAGAGGGAACACTGAAGCTTTCTTT
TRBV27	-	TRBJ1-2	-	CASGSRTVYGYTF	TGTGCCAGCGGCTCCCGGACAGTATATGGCTACACCTTC
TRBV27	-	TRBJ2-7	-	CASSFAGSSYEQYF	TGTGCCAGCAGTTTTGCTGGCAGCTCCTACGAGCAGTACTTC
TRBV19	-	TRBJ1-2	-	CASSTGVSGYTF	TGTGCCAGTAGTACAGGGGTTTCTGGCTACACCTTC
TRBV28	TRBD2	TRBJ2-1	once	CASRKTSGISEQFF	TGTGCCAGCAGGAAGACTAGCGGGATAAGTGAGCAGTTCTTC
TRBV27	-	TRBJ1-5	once	CASSLIRGSNQPQHF	TGTGCCAGCAGTCTCATTCGAGGGTCTAATCAGCCCCAGCATTTT
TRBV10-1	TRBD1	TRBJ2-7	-	CASTGGEEQYF	TGCGCCTCGACAGGGGGTGAAGAGCAGTACTTC
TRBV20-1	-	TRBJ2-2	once	CSASTLARNTGELFF	TGCAGTGCTAGTACTCTCGCGAGAAACACCGGGGAGCTGTTTTTT
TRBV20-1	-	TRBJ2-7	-	CSASTQQGSSYEQYF	TGCAGTGCTAGTACCCAGCAGGGCAGCTCCTACGAGCAGTACTTC
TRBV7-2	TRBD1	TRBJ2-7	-	CASSSPSGGAEQYF	TGTGCCAGCAGCTCCCCCTCAGGGGGTGCCGAGCAGTACTTC
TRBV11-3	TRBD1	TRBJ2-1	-	CASSSWGQGSYNEQFF	TGTGCCAGCAGCTCGTGGGGACAGGGATCCTACAATGAGCAGTTCTTC
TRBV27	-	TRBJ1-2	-	CASSLPGGYGYTF	TGTGCCAGCAGTTTGCCCGGGGGCTATGGCTACACCTTC
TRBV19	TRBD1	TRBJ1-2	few	CASSLQGDGYTF	TGTGCCAGTAGCCTTCAGGGGGACGGCTACACCTTC
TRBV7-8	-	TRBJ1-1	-	CASSPAGMNTEAFF	TGTGCCAGCAGCCCTGCGGGGATGAACACTGAAGCTTTCTTT
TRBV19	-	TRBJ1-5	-	CASSMMGAQPQHF	TGTGCCAGTAGTATGATGGGGGCTCAGCCCCAGCATTTT
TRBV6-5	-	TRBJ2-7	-	CASTSQFGPLEQYF	TGTGCCAGCACCTCACAGTTCGGCCCTCTCGAGCAGTACTTC
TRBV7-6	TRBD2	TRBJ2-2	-	CASSRLASNTGELFF	TGTGCCAGCAGCCGACTAGCGTCGAACACCGGGGAGCTGTTTTTT
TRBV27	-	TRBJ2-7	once	CASSTTGTFIYEQYF	TGTGCCAGCAGTACTACCGGGACATTTATATACGAGCAGTACTTC
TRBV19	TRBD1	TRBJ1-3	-	CASSPGQNRGNTIYF	TGTGCCAGTAGTCCGGGACAGAACAGAGGAAACACCATATATTTT
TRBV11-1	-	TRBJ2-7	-	CASSSFRGFSYEQYF	TGTGCCAGCAGCTCATTCAGGGGTTTCTCCTACGAGCAGTACTTC
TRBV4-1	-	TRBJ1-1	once	CASSQEDRANTEAFF	TGCGCCAGCAGCCAAGAGGACAGAGCTAACACTGAAGCTTTCTTT
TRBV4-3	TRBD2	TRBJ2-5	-	CASSQRPGGPYETQYF	TGCGCCAGCAGCCAAAGACCGGGGGGGCCTTATGAGACCCAGTACTTC
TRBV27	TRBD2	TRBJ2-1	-	CASSSWLAESSYNEQFF	TGTGCCAGCAGCTCCTGGCTAGCGGAAAGCTCCTACAATGAGCAGTTCTTC
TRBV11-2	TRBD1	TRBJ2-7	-	CASSLDAGTGGVYEQYF	TGTGCCAGCAGCTTAGATGCGGGGACAGGGGGTGTCTACGAGCAGTACTTC
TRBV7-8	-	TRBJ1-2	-	CASSQRPYPNTKNNYGYTF	TGTGCCAGCAGCCAGAGGCCTTATCCTAATACGAAAAACAACTATGGCTACACCTTC
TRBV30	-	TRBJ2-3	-	CAWSQRLGGARLRTDTQYF	TGTGCCTGGAGTCAACGTCTGGGGGGGGCCCGACTACGCACAGATACGCAGTATTTT
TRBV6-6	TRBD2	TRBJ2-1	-	CASNRWGTSGDYNEQFF	TGTGCCAGCAATCGATGGGGAACTAGCGGGGACTACAATGAGCAGTTCTTC
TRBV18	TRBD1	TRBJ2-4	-	CASSPGTGVGNIQYF	TGTGCCAGCTCCCCCGGGACAGGGGTGGGAAACATTCAGTACTTC
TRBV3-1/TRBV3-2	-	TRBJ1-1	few	CASSQVSRDTEAFF	TGTGCCAGCAGCCAAGTCTCCCGGGACACTGAAGCTTTCTTT
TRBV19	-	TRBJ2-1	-	CASSGRTAGSYNEQFF	TGTGCCAGTAGTGGACGGACAGCCGGCTCCTACAATGAGCAGTTCTTC
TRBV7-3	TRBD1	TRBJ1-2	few	CASSPQPGQGAWGYTF	TGTGCCAGCAGCCCACAACCGGGACAGGGGGCATGGGGCTACACCTTC
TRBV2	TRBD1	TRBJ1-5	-	CASTKGQSNQPQHF	TGTGCCAGCACCAAGGGACAGAGCAATCAGCCCCAGCATTTT
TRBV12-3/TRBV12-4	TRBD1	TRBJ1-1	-	CASSPGQASGAFF	TGTGCCAGCAGCCCTGGACAGGCCTCTGGGGCTTTCTTT
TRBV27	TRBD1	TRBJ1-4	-	CASSIDRGPPEKLFF	TGTGCCAGCAGTATTGACAGGGGCCCTCCAGAAAAACTGTTTTTT
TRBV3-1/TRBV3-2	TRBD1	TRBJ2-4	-	CASSQGRQGWAKNIQYF	TGTGCCAGCAGCCAGGGCCGACAGGGGTGGGCCAAAAACATTCAGTACTTC
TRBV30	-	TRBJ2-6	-	CAWSVSVSGANVLTF	TGTGCCTGGAGTGTAAGCGTCTCTGGGGCCAACGTCCTGACTTTC
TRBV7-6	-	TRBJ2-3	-	CASSLRVSTSTDTQYF	TGTGCCAGCAGCTTACGGGTTTCGACTAGCACAGATACGCAGTATTTT